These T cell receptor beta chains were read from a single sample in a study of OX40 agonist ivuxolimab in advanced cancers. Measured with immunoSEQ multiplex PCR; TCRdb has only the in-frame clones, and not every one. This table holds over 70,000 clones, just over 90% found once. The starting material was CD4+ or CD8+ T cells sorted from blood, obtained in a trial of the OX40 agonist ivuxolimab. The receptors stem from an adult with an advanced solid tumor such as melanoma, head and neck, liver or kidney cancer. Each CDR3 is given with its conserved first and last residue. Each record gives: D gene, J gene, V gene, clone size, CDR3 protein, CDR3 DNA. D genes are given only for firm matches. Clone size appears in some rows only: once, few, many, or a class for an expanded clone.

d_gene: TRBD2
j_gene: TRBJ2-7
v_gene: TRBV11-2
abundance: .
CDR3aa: CASSLVGNQLAGYEQYF
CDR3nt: TGTGCCAGCAGCTTAGTAGGGAACCAGTTAGCGGGCTACGAGCAGTACTTC

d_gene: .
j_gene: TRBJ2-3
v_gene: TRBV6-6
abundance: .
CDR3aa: CASSYGLAQGDTQYF
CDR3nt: TGTGCCAGCAGTTACGGCCTAGCCCAGGGAGATACGCAGTATTTT

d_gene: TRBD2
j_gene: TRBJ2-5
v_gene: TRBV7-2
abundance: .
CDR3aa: CASSPGTLAGVETQYF
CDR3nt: TGTGCCAGCAGCCCGGGCACCCTAGCGGGAGTGGAGACCCAGTACTTC

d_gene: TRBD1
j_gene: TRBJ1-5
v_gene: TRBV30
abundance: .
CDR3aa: CAWSVQGYNQPQHF
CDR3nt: TGTGCCTGGAGTGTACAGGGGTATAATCAGCCCCAGCATTTT

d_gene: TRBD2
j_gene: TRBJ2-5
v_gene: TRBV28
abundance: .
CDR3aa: CASSPTGRAQETQYF
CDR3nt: TGTGCCAGCAGTCCCACCGGGAGGGCCCAAGAGACCCAGTACTTC

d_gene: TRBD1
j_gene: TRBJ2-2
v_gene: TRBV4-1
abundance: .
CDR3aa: CASSQGPGQGKSGELFF
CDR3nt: TGCGCCAGCAGCCAAGGGCCCGGACAGGGAAAGAGCGGGGAGCTGTTTTTT

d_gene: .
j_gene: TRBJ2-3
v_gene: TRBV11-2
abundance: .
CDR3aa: CASSRRGGTDTQYF
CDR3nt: TGTGCCAGCAGCCGCAGGGGTGGCACAGATACGCAGTATTTT

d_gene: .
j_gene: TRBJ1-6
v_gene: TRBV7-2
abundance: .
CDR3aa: CASSQGNNSPLHF
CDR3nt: TGTGCCAGCAGCCAAGGAAATAATTCACCCCTCCACTTT

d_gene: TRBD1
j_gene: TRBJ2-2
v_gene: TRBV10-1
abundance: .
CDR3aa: CASYPEDRAVGELFF
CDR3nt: TGCGCCAGCTACCCCGAGGACAGGGCTGTAGGGGAGCTGTTTTTT

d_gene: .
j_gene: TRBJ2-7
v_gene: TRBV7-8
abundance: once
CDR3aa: CASSIVLTTGYEQYF
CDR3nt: TGTGCCAGCAGCATAGTATTGACGACCGGCTACGAGCAGTACTTC

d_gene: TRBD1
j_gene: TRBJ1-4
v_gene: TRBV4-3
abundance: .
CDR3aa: CASSRVGTGNEKLFF
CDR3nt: TGCGCCAGCAGCCGGGTCGGGACAGGGAATGAAAAACTGTTTTTT

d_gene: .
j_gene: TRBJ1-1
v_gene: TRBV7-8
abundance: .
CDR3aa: CASSPRTVNTEAFF
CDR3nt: TGTGCCAGCAGCCCGCGGACAGTGAACACTGAAGCTTTCTTT

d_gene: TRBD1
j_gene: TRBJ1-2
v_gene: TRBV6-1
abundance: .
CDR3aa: CASSRDRGDYGYTF
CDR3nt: TGTGCCAGCAGTAGGGACAGGGGAGACTATGGCTACACCTTC

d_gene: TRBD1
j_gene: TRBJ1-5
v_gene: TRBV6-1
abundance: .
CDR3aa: CASSEAYRGNGYGNQPQHF
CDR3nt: TGTGCCAGCAGTGAAGCGTACAGGGGGAATGGGTACGGCAATCAGCCCCAGCATTTT

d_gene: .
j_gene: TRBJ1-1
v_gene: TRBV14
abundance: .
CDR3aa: CASSHVGGGYTEAFF
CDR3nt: TGTGCCAGCAGCCACGTCGGGGGCGGCTACACTGAAGCTTTCTTT

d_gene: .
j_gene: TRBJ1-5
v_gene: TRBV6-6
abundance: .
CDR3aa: CASMMKAGSNQPQHF
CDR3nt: TGTGCCAGCATGATGAAGGCTGGCAGCAATCAGCCCCAGCATTTT

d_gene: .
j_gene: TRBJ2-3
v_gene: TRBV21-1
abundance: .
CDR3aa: CASSKAGAPAEWNTDTQYF
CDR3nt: TGTGCCAGCAGCAAAGCGGGGGCCCCAGCGGAGTGGAACACAGATACGCAGTATTTT

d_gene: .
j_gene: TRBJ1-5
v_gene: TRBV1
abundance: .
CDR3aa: CTSSKKVQPQHF
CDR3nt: TGCACCAGCAGCAAGAAGGTCCAGCCCCAGCATTTT

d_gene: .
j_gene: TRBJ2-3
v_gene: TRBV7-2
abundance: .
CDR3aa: CASSFIRTDTQYF
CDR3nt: TGTGCCAGCAGCTTCATACGCACAGATACGCAGTATTTT

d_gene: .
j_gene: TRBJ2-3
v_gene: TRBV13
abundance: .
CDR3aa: CASSFSGSGSGDTQYF
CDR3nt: TGTGCCAGCAGCTTCTCCGGGAGCGGATCGGGAGATACGCAGTATTTT

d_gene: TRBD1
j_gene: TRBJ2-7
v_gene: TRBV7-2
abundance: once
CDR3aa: CASSDGQVSYEQYF
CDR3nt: TGTGCCAGCAGCGACGGACAGGTCTCCTACGAGCAGTACTTC

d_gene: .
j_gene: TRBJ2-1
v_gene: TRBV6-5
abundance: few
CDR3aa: CASSYSQRQGEFF
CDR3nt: TGTGCCAGCAGTTACTCTCAAAGACAAGGGGAGTTCTTC

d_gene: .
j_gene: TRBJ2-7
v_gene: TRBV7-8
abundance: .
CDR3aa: CASSLGLAGGQYF
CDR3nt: TGTGCCAGCAGCTTAGGGCTAGCCGGAGGGCAGTACTTC

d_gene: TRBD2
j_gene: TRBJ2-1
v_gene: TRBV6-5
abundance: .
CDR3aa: CASSYSASGTYNEQFF
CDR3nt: TGTGCCAGCAGTTACTCTGCTAGCGGTACCTACAATGAGCAGTTCTTC

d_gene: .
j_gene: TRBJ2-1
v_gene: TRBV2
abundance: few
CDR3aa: CASREGTPNEQFF
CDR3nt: TGTGCCAGCAGGGAGGGGACTCCCAATGAGCAGTTCTTC

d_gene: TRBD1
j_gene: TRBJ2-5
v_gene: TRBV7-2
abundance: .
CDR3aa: CASSFRGRETQYF
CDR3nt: TGTGCCAGCAGCTTCAGGGGGCGAGAGACCCAGTACTTC